These 29 T cell receptor beta chains came from one sample sequenced in a study of T cells in Graves' hyperthyroidism and ophthalmopathy. Authors of the study amplified TCR beta CDR3 regions from RNA transcripts. The TCR CDR3 first-round RT-PCR relied on the HTBI primer set. From the multiplex PCR reads, TCRdb called clonotypes with MiXCR, one entry per CDR3 protein. The data show about 210,000 distinct CDR3 sequences, approximately 17% seen once. Sequencing input: blood. These receptors came from a man aged 50 to 60 with Graves' hyperthyroidism.

In this sample, this clonotype turned up many times. The rearrangement links TRBV28 to TRBJ1-2, with D perhaps TRBD1 (6 bases). Trimming shortened V by 6 bases and J by 2 bases, and 13 bases separated the two germline ends. The germline V gene has CDR1 MDHEN and CDR2 SYDVKM. This CDR3 spans 14 amino acids. The CDR3: CASRASGANYGYTF. The CDR3 DNA reads as TGTGCCAGCAGAGCCTCAGGGGCCAACTATGGCTACACCTTC.

There are many counts of this clonotype. The chain employs TRBV7-2 and TRBJ1-1, with D possibly matching TRBD1 (5 bases). Germline CDR1 reads SGHTA; CDR2 reads FQGNSA. This CDR3 has 13 amino acids. V gave up 5 bases and J gave up 8 bases, with 15 bases separating them. The CDR3 nucleotides read TGTGCCAGCAGCACGGGGACGCGGAGGGAAGCTTTCTTT. Protein: CASSTGTRREAFF.

The J gene is TRBJ1-4, the V gene TRBV7-9; D might be TRBD1 (5 bases). The germline V gene has CDR1 SEHNR and CDR2 FQNEAQ (reference sequence). There are 14 residues in the CDR3. V was shortened by 4 bases and J by 5 bases, with 11 bases between the two germline ends. DNA for the CDR3: TGTGCCAGCAGCTCGACAGTCCTAAATGAAAAACTGTTTTTT. It encodes CASSSTVLNEKLFF.

This clonotype was detected many times. The rearrangement uses TRBV6-1 and TRBJ2-5, with 9 bases lining up with TRBD1. Germline CDR1 reads MNHNS; CDR2 reads SASEGT. V shed 6 bases, J shed 4 bases, and the junction held 0 bases outside the gene matches. The CDR3 consists of 12 residues. The CDR3 reads CASRQGAETQYF. The CDR3 DNA reads TGTGCCAGCAGACAGGGGGCAGAGACCCAGTACTTC.

This clonotype was picked up many times. The chain links TRBV20-1 to TRBJ2-2; 9 bases are shared with TRBD2. The J segment lost 5 bases and the V segment lost 0 bases, leaving 4 bases of the junction unmatched. The CDR3 is 15 amino acids. Germline-derived CDR1 and CDR2 are DFQATT and SNEGSKA (reference sequence). CDR3 sequence reads: CSARDAGLATGELFF. CDR3 coding DNA: TGCAGTGCTAGAGATGCAGGACTAGCGACCGGGGAGCTGTTTTTT.

This clonotype was seen many times. The genes are TRBV9 and TRBJ2-1; D is ambiguous. Germline CDR1 reads SGDLS; CDR2 reads YYNGEE. CDR3 length: 13 amino acids. V lost 3 bases and J lost 6, with 10 bases in between. The CDR3 region has the DNA TGTGCCAGCAGCGGCAGAAGAGGCAATGAGCAGTTCTTC. The encoded protein is CASSGRRGNEQFF.

This clonotype has a count of ten or more. This chain connects TRBV7-9 to TRBJ2-7; possibly TRBD1 or TRBD2 for D (5 bases each). This CDR3 has 17 residues. The germline V and J ends were trimmed by 4 bases and 4 bases, with 23 bases remaining between them. Germline assignment: CDR1 SEHNR and CDR2 FQNEAQ (reference sequence). In DNA, the CDR3 is TGTGCCAGCAGCTCAGGGAGAACCGGGTCCAACCAATACGAGCAGTACTTC. It codes for CASSSGRTGSNQYEQYF.

This clonotype was recorded at least ten times. The J gene is TRBJ1-6, the V gene TRBV28; D not resolved. CDR1 MDHEN and CDR2 SYDVKM come from the germline V gene. This CDR3 has 14 amino acids. Trimming took 5 bases from V and 9 from J, leaving 14 bases between them. The CDR3 sequence is CASSPRLHGSPLHF. The CDR3, as DNA: TGTGCCAGCAGTCCGCGACTGCATGGTTCACCCCTCCACTTT.

This clonotype was detected many times. The gene calls are TRBV18 and TRBJ2-2; 7 bases are a match to TRBD1. The CDR3 consists of 16 residues. V shed 3 bases and J 0 bases; nucleotides not matched to a gene: 4. CDR1 KGHSH and CDR2 LQKENI come from the germline V gene. The CDR3 DNA is TGTGCCAGCTCACCTTTACAGGGGTCGAACACCGGGGAGCTGTTTTTT. It translates to CASSPLQGSNTGELFF.

The CDR3 protein is CASSLEGLADEQFF. In DNA, the CDR3 is TGCGCCAGCAGCTTGGAGGGACTAGCGGATGAGCAGTTCTTC. The rearrangement uses TRBV5-1 and TRBJ2-1; 11 bases line up with TRBD2. The CDR3 has 14 residues. J gave up 8 bases and V 0 bases, and 1 base lay outside the gene matches. Germline assignment: CDR1 SGHRS and CDR2 YFSETQ.

At least ten counts were recorded for this clonotype. This sequence joins TRBV29-1 and TRBJ1-1; D gene unclear. Trimming took 7 bases from V and 1 from J, leaving 13 bases between them. The CDR3 loop spans 13 amino acids. Per the germline V gene, CDR1 is SQVTM and CDR2 is ANQGSEA. Here the CDR3 DNA reads TGCAGCGGTACAGCGACTTCGAACACTGAAGCTTTCTTT. Its protein is CSGTATSNTEAFF.

The chain recombines TRBV27 with TRBJ2-3; 13 bases map to TRBD2. Germline V gene data show CDR1 as MNHEY and CDR2 as SMNVEV (reference sequence). Unmatched junction bases numbered 11, after V lost 5 bases and J lost 6 bases. The CDR3 runs to 17 residues. In nucleotides, the CDR3 is TGTGCCAGCAGTGGGCGGACTAGCGGGAGTGTCTTGGATACGCAGTATTTT. It yields the protein CASSGRTSGSVLDTQYF.

This clonotype has ten or more counts. The J gene is TRBJ1-1, the V gene TRBV10-3, with D unresolved. The germline gives CDR1 ENHRY, CDR2 SYGVKD. V was pared by 2 bases and J by 0 bases, with 4 bases between. The CDR3 length is 13 residues. In nucleotides, the CDR3 is TGTGCCATCAGTGAGACAGTGAACACTGAAGCTTTCTTT. This gives the protein CAISETVNTEAFF.

At least ten counts were recorded for this clonotype. The rearrangement joins TRBV5-5 to TRBJ2-1; weak D call: TRBD1 (6 bases). Germline-derived CDR1 and CDR2 are SGHKS and YYEKEE (reference sequence). V lost 4 bases to trimming and J lost 10 bases, with 9 bases between them. CDR3 length: 11 residues. CDR3: CASSLGQEQFF. In DNA form, the CDR3 reads TGTGCCAGCAGCCTCGGACAGGAGCAGTTCTTC.

This clonotype was detected only a few times. A read error may explain this, as a much larger clone is one base away. The chain recombines TRBV12-3 or TRBV12-4 with TRBJ1-1; D may be TRBD1 (5 bases). V shed 6 bases and J shed 1 base, with 18 bases lying between them. The CDR3 runs 16 residues. The CDR3 DNA reads TGTGCCAGCAGCCCTGGCCTTCGGGGGTGGAACACTGAAGCTTTCTTT. Its protein is CASSPGLRGWNTEAFF.

For this clonotype: The junction differs from germline at one of its ends, possibly a read error. The chain uses TRBV7-9 and TRBJ2-5; the D gene is possibly TRBD1 (5 bases). Germline-derived CDR1 and CDR2 are SEHNR and FQNEAQ (reference sequence). The CDR3 extends over 15 amino acids. CDR3 in DNA: TGTGCCCGCAGTCTTAGCCAGGGTAGATCGGAGACCCAGTACTTC. It codes for CARSLSQGRSETQYF.

The chain couples TRBV4-3 to TRBJ2-7; D not resolved. With 0 bases removed from V and 7 bases from J, the gap between germline ends came to 10 bases. This CDR3 has 13 amino acids. CDR1 is LGHNA and CDR2 is YSLEER in the germline V gene. The CDR3 DNA is TGCGCCAGCAGCCAAGATAGTTTGGGGGAGCAGTACTTC. Amino acids: CASSQDSLGEQYF.

This clonotype was picked up a small number of times. The V and J genes are TRBV6-6 and TRBJ1-6; D remains unclear. CDR3 size: 14 residues. Trimming removed 0 bases at V and 6 bases at J, with 6 bases between. Germline V gene lookup returns CDR1 MNHNY and CDR2 SVGAGI (reference sequence). The CDR3 protein is CASSYSRGNSPLHF. The CDR3 nucleotides read TGTGCCAGCAGTTACTCGCGGGGTAATTCACCCCTCCACTTT.

This chain uses TRBV20-1 with TRBJ2-7; D is undetermined. V was cut by 6 bases and J by 4 bases, with 22 bases left in between. The germline V gene has CDR1 DFQATT and CDR2 SNEGSKA (reference sequence). CDR3 length: 15 residues. In nucleotides, the CDR3 is TGCAGTGCCCAAATTCGGCCCTCCGATCGGTACGAGCAGTACTTC. Protein product: CSAQIRPSDRYEQYF.

This clonotype has ten or more counts. The chain is built from TRBV4-3 and TRBJ2-1; tentatively, D is TRBD2 (6 bases). V lost 8 bases to trimming and J lost 2 bases, with 13 bases between them. Germline-derived CDR1 and CDR2 are LGHNA and YSLEER. The CDR3 is made up of 14 amino acids. DNA for the CDR3: TGCGCCAGCGGGCGGGACGCCACCTACAATGAGCAGTTCTTC. Translated: CASGRDATYNEQFF.

This sequence joins TRBV5-1 and TRBJ2-1; 8 bases align to TRBD2. This CDR3 has 13 residues. J was trimmed by 5 bases and V by 4 bases; bases with no gene match: 2. Per the germline V gene, CDR1 is SGHRS and CDR2 is YFSETQ. CDR3: CASSMGLDNEQFF. The CDR3 DNA reads TGCGCCAGCAGCATGGGACTAGACAATGAGCAGTTCTTC.

This clonotype was seen repeatedly, ten times or more. The chain joins TRBV12-3 or TRBV12-4 to TRBJ2-3; TRBD1 aligns across 8 bases. The CDR3 covers 13 residues. Unmatched junction bases numbered 4, after V lost 7 bases and J lost 4 bases. The CDR3 region is CASTDRGADTQYF. The CDR3 bases are TGTGCCAGCACCGACAGGGGCGCAGATACGCAGTATTTT.

Concerning this clonotype: A read error may be the cause here, since a much bigger clone is one base away. The J gene is TRBJ2-1, the V gene TRBV20-1, with 7 bases aligning to TRBD1. CDR3 length: 13 residues. Germline CDR1 reads DFQATT; CDR2 reads SNEGSKA (reference sequence). CDR3 amino acids: CSARGTGYNEQLF. CDR3 sequence (DNA): TGCAGTGCTAGAGGGACAGGCTACAATGAGCAGCTCTTC.

This chain uses TRBV19 with TRBJ2-5, with unresolved D. CDR3 length: 12 residues. Germline lookup yields CDR1 LNHDA and CDR2 SQIVND (reference sequence). V was cut by 6 bases and J by 4 bases, with 9 bases left in between. CDR3 bases: TGTGCCAGTAGCCTAACCGGAGAGACCCAGTACTTC. This codes for CASSLTGETQYF.

At least ten counts were recorded for this clonotype. The rearrangement links TRBV6-1 to TRBJ2-6; possible D gene TRBD1, 6 bases. CDR3 size: 16 residues. V shed 5 bases and J shed 0 bases, with 11 bases lying between them. Germline CDR1 reads MNHNS; CDR2 reads SASEGT. DNA of the CDR3: TGTGCCAGCAGTCGCGCACAGGGCTCTGGGGCCAACGTCCTGACTTTC. Translating it yields CASSRAQGSGANVLTF.

This clonotype was observed at least ten times. The CDR3 bases are TGTGCCAGCAGCTTGGAGGGGCAGGGATTGTACAATGAGCAGTTCTTC. This encodes CASSLEGQGLYNEQFF. V and J are TRBV5-6 and TRBJ2-1; D possibly corresponds to TRBD1 (5 bases). The CDR3 has 16 amino acids. CDR1 is SGHDT, CDR2 YYEEEE, per germline. Trimming took 0 bases from V and 4 from J, leaving 14 bases between them.

This clonotype came up a few times. This chain joins TRBV10-2 and TRBJ2-1; 9 positions agree with TRBD2. Germline CDR1 and CDR2: WSHSY and SAAADI. This CDR3 is 14 amino acids long. Losses at the gene ends were 4 bases for V and 6 bases for J; bases not matched to a gene: 4. CDR3: CASSGPSGINEQFF. CDR3 DNA sequence: TGCGCCAGCAGTGGGCCTAGCGGGATCAATGAGCAGTTCTTC.

This clonotype was counted at least ten times. The V call is TRBV18, the J call TRBJ2-3; 7 positions agree with TRBD2. V shed 6 bases and J 6 bases; nucleotides not matched to a gene: 12. Germline lookup yields CDR1 KGHSH and CDR2 LQKENI. This CDR3 is built from 15 residues. Here the CDR3 DNA reads TGTGCCAGCTCGGAGGGGACTATTGTTTGGGATACGCAGTATTTT. Translated: CASSEGTIVWDTQYF.

This clonotype was seen many times. This chain links TRBV10-3 with TRBJ1-6; D remains unclear. CDR3 length: 16 residues. With 2 bases removed from V and 1 base from J, the gap between germline ends came to 9 bases. CDR1 ENHRY and CDR2 SYGVKD come from the germline V gene. CDR3 in DNA: TGTGCCATCAGTGAGAGTGCAGAGTCCTATAATTCACCCCTCCACTTT. Protein: CAISESAESYNSPLHF.